The text below deals with one T cell receptor beta chain. The V gene lost 2 bases and the J gene lost 2 bases, with 9 bases spanning the gap. Germline assignment: CDR1 KGHSH and CDR2 LQKENI. There are 14 residues in the CDR3. The sample comes from a study of blood T cell repertoires in COVID-19. Using immunoSEQ multiplex PCR, the repertoire was profiled, and TCRdb retains in-frame clones only, with some absent. The table shows around 120,000 clones, with nearly 90% occurring only once. The receptor's source is a woman aged 55-70 years with COVID-19, enrolled during active disease. Specimen: peripheral blood. The gene calls are TRBV18 and TRBJ1-2, with D perhaps matching TRBD1 (5 bases). This CDR3 is CASSPGTDNYGYTF. The CDR3 DNA is TGTGCCAGCTCACCAGGGACTGACAACTATGGCTACACCTTC.